These 5 T cell receptor beta chains came from one sample sequenced in a study of CD8 T cells in Susac syndrome. The RNA input was about 0.5 to 1 ug, and it was reverse transcribed with random hexamers. TCRdb analysed the immunoSEQ multiplex PCR reads with MiXCR anew, one entry per CDR3 protein. The data contain approximately 120,000 distinct CDR3 sequences, around 94% of them seen just once; the ten biggest clones take up roughly 0.087%. Material: CD4+ T cells from PBMCs. These receptor sequences come from a human donor in good health.

V usage is TRBV20-1 and J usage is TRBJ2-2; D could derive from TRBD1 or TRBD2 (5 bases each). CDR3 length: 14 residues. Germline lookup yields CDR1 DFQATT and CDR2 SNEGSKA (reference sequence). Deletions cut 1 base from V and 5 bases from J, with 11 bases between. CDR3 sequence (DNA): TGCAGTGCTAGAGTCAGGGACCTAACCGGGGAGCTGTTTTTT. It specifies CSARVRDLTGELFF.

The rearrangement links TRBV9 to TRBJ2-7, with a possible D match to TRBD1 (6 bases). V lost 0 bases and J 7 bases, leaving 17 bases between the germline ends. Per the germline V gene, CDR1 is SGDLS and CDR2 is YYNGEE. This CDR3 has 15 amino acids. This chain's CDR3 is CASSVGRGEHWEQYF. The CDR3 DNA reads TGTGCCAGCAGCGTAGGCAGGGGCGAACATTGGGAGCAGTACTTC.

The rearrangement joins TRBV18 to TRBJ2-3, with D hard to call. The CDR3 covers 14 residues. In germline, CDR1 is KGHSH, CDR2 LQKENI. V lost 2 bases to trimming and J lost 2 bases, with 8 bases between them. This CDR3 reads CASSPDAVTDTQYF. The CDR3 DNA sequence: TGTGCCAGCTCACCAGATGCGGTCACAGATACGCAGTATTTT.

V usage is TRBV7-2 and J usage is TRBJ1-3; possibly TRBD1 for D (5 bases). Germline CDR1 reads SGHTA; CDR2 reads FQGNSA. This CDR3 region has 17 residues. Trimming pared 1 base from V and 4 bases from J, leaving 17 bases between. CDR3 region: CASSLEDFASGGNTIYF. CDR3 nucleotide sequence: TGTGCCAGCAGCTTAGAGGATTTCGCCTCAGGGGGAAACACCATATATTTT.

The sample holds one count of this clonotype. The rearrangement joins TRBV3-1 to TRBJ2-2, with D perhaps matching TRBD1 (5 bases). The CDR3 is made up of 15 amino acids. Germline V gene lookup returns CDR1 LGHDT and CDR2 YNNKEL (reference sequence). Trimming removed 2 bases from V and 0 bases from J, with 7 bases in between. This CDR3 reads CASSQQGTNTGELFF. DNA of the CDR3: TGTGCCAGCAGCCAACAGGGAACGAACACCGGGGAGCTGTTTTTT.